This note documents a single T cell receptor beta chain sequence. Its target antigen remains unknown. Base qualities are not provided; no much larger clone lies one nucleotide away. This sample is drawn from a study of cytomegalovirus exposure and HLA in healthy donors (dated by TCRdb to about 2017). With respect to the entire study: An earlier analysis of roughly 500 of the donors reported 276 Gb of sequence data and 100 million to 130 million unique TCR beta sequences from about 180 million T cells. An early release covering roughly 640 HLA-typed donors comprised about 300 gigabases of sequencing data and around 86 million unique TCR sequences. Of the roughly 390 genotyped donors, more than 75% were placed in the genetic ancestry cluster associated with self-reported Caucasian donors. The study aimed to test whether cataloging public T cell receptors could reveal signatures of past pathogen exposure. The study profiled the T cell repertoires of about 720 subjects by immunosequencing and related them to cytomegalovirus serostatus. Besides the first cohort of 666 subjects, a separate validation cohort made up of 95 to 150 different subjects was used. To predict cytomegalovirus infection status, the study combined high-throughput TCR immunosequencing, statistical association of individual TCRs with disease status, and machine learning. A later analysis re-examined previously published TCR beta repertoires from roughly 650 donors and added high-resolution HLA genotyping to investigate patterns of TCR occurrence. In the later analysis, no new phenotypic data were used to find candidate immune exposures; instead, reliance was placed on TCR beta sequences and their occurrence across donors. An earlier analysis of roughly 580 of the donors used high-throughput TCR beta sequencing to judge whether each TCR beta V gene segment behaved as functional or pseudogenic. Donor age, sex, ethnicity and CMV serostatus were compiled alongside the repertoire data. A later genetic analysis took genome-wide SNP genotypes for 398 of the 666 donors and used that subset as a discovery cohort. Every discovery cohort repertoire had been produced on one sequencing platform. Both class I and class II loci were covered by HLA typing, at four-digit resolution. Typing coverage differed by locus: A, B, C, DRB1 and DQB1 were typed in about 620-640 donors, DQA1 in roughly 510, DPA1 in 600 to 610, and DPB1 in just under 490. Four to six DR-DQ haplotypes were handled as single units for association and clustering because linkage in the cohort was strong. On average, roughly 240,000 unique TCR beta nucleotide sequences were sequenced per donor among some 420 genotyped donors of the cohort, with roughly 18% of those sequences being non-productive.

Spanning cysteine to phenylalanine, the CDR3 consists of 15 amino acids. Only the CDR3 part of the read is kept: 45 bases, read in frame from the first base. The germline ends are 11 bases apart after V is trimmed by 0 bases and J by 2 bases. The germline V gene encodes CDR1 LNHNV and CDR2 YYDKDF (reference sequence). The cohort was made up of roughly 670 healthy bone marrow donors. Cohort members were all nominally healthy when sampled, although unrecorded immune exposures were likely present. The donor tested CMV seronegative, placing the donor among the 350 or so seronegative members of the cohort. A peripheral blood sample was collected from each donor, and TCR beta sequencing was performed on peripheral blood mononuclear cells. The Qiagen DNeasy Blood Extraction Kit was used to extract genomic DNA from the blood cell samples. Receptor libraries were prepared by the immunoSEQ multiplex PCR assay. For the multiplex PCR, a mixture combining 60 forward primers for TCR Vbeta segments and 13 reverse primers for TCR Jbeta segments was used. A multiplex PCR assay on genomic DNA amplified the CDR3 region of rearranged TCR beta genes. Amplified TCR beta libraries were sequenced as 87-base-pair reads on the Illumina HiSeq System. In the source study's methods: A later analysis counted some 74 million unique TCR beta chains across the 650 to 800 repertoires, and 10 million to 12 million of these chains were shared by at least two donors. A nearest-neighbor algorithm error-corrected the raw reads and collapsed the reads into unique sequences, merging closely related sequences to remove PCR and sequencing errors. To assign V, D and J gene segments, CDR3 sequences were aligned to IMGT reference sequences. For a sequence to be retained, a match of at least six nucleotides to both a V gene segment and a J gene segment was required. Rearrangements were classified as productive when the CDR3 lacked stop codons and remained in frame with V and J, and all other rearrangements were classified as non-productive. CDR3 was defined by IMGT convention, running from the second conserved V-encoded cysteine to the conserved J-encoded phenylalanine. The earlier analysis of about 590 of the donors excluded sequences that lacked an unambiguous match to a single V gene segment. An earlier analysis of almost 600 of the donors classified V segments as functional when productive rearrangements were above 56.7% and as segregating when the standard deviation between donors was above 5%. A statistical classification framework was developed to diagnose cytomegalovirus status using the catalog of TCR beta chain sequences. V and J gene assignment, in a later analysis, came from comparing TCR nucleotide sequences with IMGT/GENE-DB human TR gene sequences. The TCRdist pipeline was used in a later analysis to assign CDR3 sequences and most-parsimonious VDJ recombination scenarios. A later analysis defined each TCR beta chain by its CDR3 amino acid sequence plus V-gene family, and excluded reads lacking a unique V-gene family. To address suspected cross-contamination and a sequencing artifact, a later analysis removed around 590 highly shared, low-generation-probability nucleotide sequences. For each public chain, a later analysis derived a clonal expansion index from normalized ranks of inferred template counts within each repertoire. In a later analysis, generation probabilities were computed with a VDJ recombination model fitted to out-of-frame rearrangements, and the resulting probabilities were checked against IGoR. A later analysis scored TCR-TCR, TCR-HLA and TCR-CMV co-occurrence with hypergeometric tests, applying a repertoire-size bias correction to TCR pairs. A later analysis estimated false discovery rates by permuting HLA or CMV assignments 20 times. In a later analysis, co-occurring TCRs were grouped using DBSCAN, and TCRdist sequence similarity was added for clustering within HLA-allele-positive subsets. Repertoires with fewer than 30,000 or more than 120,000 public chains, plus five repertoires with anomalous nucleotide sharing, were excluded from co-occurrence clustering. The clones in this table, taken by TCRdb from immuneACCESS, are in-frame only. Not every clone is retained; where verified, under half of the shortfall comes from an unresolved V gene, and the cause of the rest is unknown. That table is the source of V, J and clone size, and D and trimming were worked out from the DNA. In this sample the table shows 77,000 or so clones, over 70% of which occur a single time. 7% to 9% of the sample rests with the top ten.

The full study reports these points: A later analysis found that HLA-associated TCR beta chains were more clonally expanded and had lower generation probabilities than equally common non-associated chains. A later genetic analysis reported fewer N-insertions in productive TCRs among donors in an Asian-associated ancestry cluster than the roughly 620-donor mean. In an earlier analysis of some 640 of the donors, most TCR beta V segments were observed in productive rearrangements about 87% or about 30% of the time, broadly matching IMGT annotations. A later analysis found that most CMV-associated TCR beta chains appeared HLA-restricted, with HLA associations seemingly driven largely by CMV exposure. A cluster of highly shared sequence variants was judged likely to represent a technical artifact of the sequencing pipeline. It was suggested by the authors that the approach could potentially be generalized to other disease states and immunological phenotypes. A later genetic analysis associated a missense DCLRE1C variant with V-gene and J-gene trimming of TCR beta chains, and an independent cohort replicated the association. Because HLA typing was unavailable for some donors at each locus, only the typed subset was used in association tests. The 87-base-pair reads could not distinguish some IMGT-functional V segments, including TRBV6-2 and TRBV6-3, so those segments were excluded. According to a later analysis, parvovirus B19, influenza, CMV and Epstein-Barr virus appeared linked to several top co-occurrence clusters. For the cohort, immune exposure information was limited to CMV serostatus. This cohort had only TCR beta chains sequenced, and the lack of alpha or paired-chain data limited which features could be detected. In a later analysis, 16,951 TCR beta sequences were associated with specific HLA alleles at a false discovery rate of 0.05. Cytomegalovirus status was reported to be diagnosed by the classifier with high specificity and sensitivity in both the original and validation cohorts. Correlated functional status among segregating V segments might reflect linkage disequilibrium, but an unknown experimental factor could not be ruled out. A total of 150 to 200 TCR beta chains were listed by the study as associated with cytomegalovirus. A further reported finding was that TCR beta sequences accurately predicted the HLA-A and HLA-B alleles for most subjects in the first cohort. Across donors, most TCR sequences were observed very rarely, whereas some public TCRs were present in many individuals. Three of the identified cytomegalovirus-associated TCR beta chains were confirmed in vitro to be specific for cytomegalovirus antigens. A later analysis found that TCR association rates varied across HLA loci, with DRB1 alleles showing the most associated TCRs and HLA-C alleles the fewest. Presence/absence analyses assumed roughly uniform sequencing depth across donors, an assumption that may not hold. When HLA alleles, especially DR and DQ, strongly co-occurred, attributing TCR associations to individual alleles was difficult. Because counts were too low, seventeen rarely observed V segments, including chromosome 9 orphons, were left out of the earlier analysis of a few hundred of the donors.

The sequence links TRBV15 to TRBJ2-7; the D gene assignment is ambiguous. This clonotype was sampled from a woman aged 35 to 49 in good health and CMV-seronegative. The sequencing sample was made of PBMCs. The CDR3 reads as follows: CATSRDLAGTYEQYF. The nucleotide sequence reads TGTGCCACCAGCAGAGATCTGGCAGGAACCTACGAGCAGTACTTC.